The subject of this entry is one T cell receptor beta chain. Antigen: not known. The data were taken from a study of beta chain features in type 1 diabetes. Reverse transcription of all isolated RNA meant that expressed TCRB transcripts were sequenced. Libraries were prepared by immunoSEQ multiplex PCR; TCRdb keeps only in-frame clonotypes and omits some of them. The sample lists a few hundred thousand clones; 10% to 15% were seen once. The V gene lost 1 base and the J gene lost 9 bases, with 11 bases spanning the gap. The CDR3 sequence is 14 residues long. Germline V gene sequence: CDR1 SGHDT, CDR2 YYEEEE. Study observations and caveats: Relative to healthy donors, patients appeared to have naive, central memory and Treg TCRB repertoires that were more similar.

The TCR sequence derives from a man between 18 and 29 years old in good health. The specimen sequenced was naive CD4+ T cells from blood. The chain is built from TRBV5-6 and TRBJ1-6; D not certain. The CDR3 spells CASSLLRGISPLHF. CDR3 DNA sequence: TGTGCCAGCAGCTTGCTGCGGGGAATTTCACCCCTCCACTTT.